A selection of T cell receptor beta chains follows, all from one sample in a study of T cells in narcolepsy. Profiled with immunoSEQ multiplex PCR; TCRdb holds only in-frame clones, not every one. The sample yields 25,000 to 35,000 clones, 79% seen once. What was sequenced was CD45RA- memory CD4+ T cells from PBMCs. The receptors were sampled from a human donor with narcolepsy. Both conserved end residues are part of each CDR3. D genes are given only for firm matches.

TRBJ2-7 TRBV27 TRBD2 16 CASSINGLAGAREQYF
TRBJ2-6 TRBV6-1 NA 19 CASSGPDGAVALGANVLTF
TRBJ1-5 TRBV10-2 TRBD1 15 CASSDDRVGNQPQHF
TRBJ2-2 TRBV5-1 TRBD2 18 CASSPGIMAGVNTGELFF
TRBJ2-7 TRBV9 NA 15 CASSVGFHGSYEQYF
TRBJ2-3 TRBV28 NA 15 CASSLRAGSRDTQYF
TRBJ2-6 TRBV19 TRBD1 17 CASSSRGRKTGANVLTF
TRBJ2-5 TRBV2 TRBD1 17 CASSTPGQLLLGETQYF
TRBJ2-3 TRBV5-1 NA 16 CASSLGGTHGTDTQYF
TRBJ2-3 TRBV19 NA 13 CASSIGGTDTQYF
TRBJ2-7 TRBV19 TRBD1 15 CASSIGGTGPHEQYF
TRBJ2-3 TRBV5-1 TRBD2 15 CASSWPSGAGDTQYF
TRBJ2-2 TRBV11-2 TRBD2 14 CASSPSGSFGELFF
TRBJ2-1 TRBV19 TRBD2 15 CASSIRTSGSAEQFF
TRBJ2-1 TRBV5-1 NA 16 CASSLVGGDGYNEQFF
TRBJ2-2 TRBV19 TRBD2 15 CASSLRGENTGELFF
TRBJ2-7 TRBV19 NA 14 CASSYRDGSYEQYF
TRBJ2-1 TRBV7-2 NA 15 CASSSFIVSYNEQFF
TRBJ2-2 TRBV7-2 TRBD1 15 CASPTGAGKTGELFF
TRBJ2-2 TRBV5-1 NA 14 CASSLGQRPGELFF
TRBJ1-1 TRBV7-9 NA 14 CASSLDVGNTEAFF
TRBJ2-3 TRBV9 NA 14 CASSYTQGKDTQYF
TRBJ2-7 TRBV5-1 NA 13 CASSNGQNYEQYF
TRBJ2-7 TRBV11-1 TRBD2 14 CASSSSTSGYEQYF
TRBJ1-2 TRBV30 NA 11 CACPAVSGYTF
TRBJ1-1 TRBV5-1 NA 16 CASSLGDLTIATEAFF
TRBJ2-7 TRBV30 TRBD1 12 CAWKQGTYEQYF
TRBJ2-7 TRBV4-1 NA 12 CASSSTSGEQYF
TRBJ1-1 TRBV18 NA 13 CASSPPDWSEAFF
TRBJ1-3 TRBV28 TRBD1 15 CASSRGTGPGNTIYF
TRBJ1-5 TRBV9 TRBD1 14 CASSVGTGWQPQHF
TRBJ2-1 TRBV4-3 NA 16 CASSQEVPSSYNEQFF
TRBJ1-4 TRBV2 NA 14 CASSVQPGGEKLFF
TRBJ2-7 TRBV5-1 TRBD1 13 CASSLGTDYEQYF
TRBJ2-1 TRBV9 NA 14 CASSVANRVGEQFF
TRBJ2-7 TRBV20-1 NA 11 CSARAGQAQYF
TRBJ2-1 TRBV5-1 NA 14 CASSLPSSYNEQFF
TRBJ2-2 TRBV2 NA 15 CASSTFGPYTGELFF
TRBJ2-5 TRBV28 NA 13 CASSLASEETQYF
TRBJ2-2 TRBV6-1 TRBD1 17 CASSERRAGGPGGELFF
TRBJ2-1 TRBV15 TRBD2 15 CATSPGGVPLNEQFF
TRBJ1-5 TRBV27 NA 14 CASSYRGSHQPQHF
TRBJ2-1 TRBV27 NA 15 CASGRGTVLENEQFF
TRBJ1-3 TRBV9 NA 15 CASSEQGLSGNTIYF
TRBJ1-2 TRBV19 NA 15 CASSIEGRRTYGYTF
TRBJ2-3 TRBV9 TRBD1 16 CASSAGSSQGIDTQYF
TRBJ2-1 TRBV7-2 NA 10 CASGLDEQFF
TRBJ2-5 TRBV5-1 TRBD1 14 CASSSGQGQETQYF
TRBJ2-5 TRBV5-4 NA 16 CASSPNGVGPGETQYF
TRBJ2-1 TRBV7-3 TRBD2 17 CASSTRLAGKGYNEQFF
TRBJ2-3 TRBV6-6 NA 13 CASSYGAIDTQYF
TRBJ2-1 TRBV29-1 TRBD2 13 CSASTSAFGEQFF
TRBJ1-2 TRBV28 TRBD1 14 CAIDRGLANYGYTF
TRBJ2-7 TRBV6-5 TRBD2 14 CASIFSGISYEQYF